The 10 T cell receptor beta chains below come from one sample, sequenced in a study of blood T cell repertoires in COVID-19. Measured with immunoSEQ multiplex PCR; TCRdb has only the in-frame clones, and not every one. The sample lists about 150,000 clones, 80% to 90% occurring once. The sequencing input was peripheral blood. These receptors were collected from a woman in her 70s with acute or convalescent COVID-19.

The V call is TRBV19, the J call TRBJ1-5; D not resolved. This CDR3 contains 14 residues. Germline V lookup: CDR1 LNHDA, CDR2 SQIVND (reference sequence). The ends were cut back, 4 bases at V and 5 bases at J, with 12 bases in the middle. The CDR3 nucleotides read TGTGCCAGTAGTACCACAGAGTCCCATCAGCCCCAGCATTTT. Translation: CASSTTESHQPQHF.

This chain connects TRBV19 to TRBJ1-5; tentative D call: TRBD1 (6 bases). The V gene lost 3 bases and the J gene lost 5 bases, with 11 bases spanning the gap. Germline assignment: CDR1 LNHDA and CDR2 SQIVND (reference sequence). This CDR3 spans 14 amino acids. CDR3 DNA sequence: TGTGCCAGTAGTATTCCAGGGGCCCATCAGCCCCAGCATTTT. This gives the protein CASSIPGAHQPQHF.

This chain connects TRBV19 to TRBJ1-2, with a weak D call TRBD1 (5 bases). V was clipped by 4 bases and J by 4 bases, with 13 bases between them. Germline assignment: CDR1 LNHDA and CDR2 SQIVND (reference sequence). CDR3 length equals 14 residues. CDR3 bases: TGTGCCAGTAGTACCAGGGTGTCGGGCTATGGCTACACCTTC. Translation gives CASSTRVSGYGYTF.

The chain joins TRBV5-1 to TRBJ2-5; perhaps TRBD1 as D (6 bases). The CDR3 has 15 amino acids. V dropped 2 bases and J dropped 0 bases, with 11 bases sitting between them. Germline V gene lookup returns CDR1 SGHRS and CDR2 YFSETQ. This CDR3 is CASSLTTGYQETQYF. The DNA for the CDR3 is TGCGCCAGCAGCTTAACGACAGGATACCAAGAGACCCAGTACTTC.

CDR3 sequence (DNA): TGTGCCAGCAGTTCAGGGGGCTTAGGCACTGAAGCTTTCTTT. Its translation is CASSSGGLGTEAFF. This chain uses TRBV28 with TRBJ1-1; 8 bases agree with TRBD1. The J segment lost 4 bases and the V segment lost 4 bases, leaving 5 bases of the junction unmatched. The CDR3 is made up of 14 amino acids. CDR1 is MDHEN, CDR2 SYDVKM, per germline. Full variable domain (remainder filled in from reference TRBV28 and TRBJ1-1): DVKVTQSSRYLVKRTGEKVFLECVQDMDHENMFWYRQDPGLGLRLIYFSYDVKMKEKGDIPEGYSVSREKKERFSLILESASTNQTSMYLCASSSGGLGTEAFFGQGTRLTVV.

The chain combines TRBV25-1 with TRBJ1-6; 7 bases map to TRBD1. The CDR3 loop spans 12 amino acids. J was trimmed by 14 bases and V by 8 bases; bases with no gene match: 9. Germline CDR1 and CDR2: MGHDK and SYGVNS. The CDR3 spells CASQQGPLALHF. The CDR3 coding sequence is TGTGCCAGCCAACAGGGGCCCCTCGCCCTCCACTTT.

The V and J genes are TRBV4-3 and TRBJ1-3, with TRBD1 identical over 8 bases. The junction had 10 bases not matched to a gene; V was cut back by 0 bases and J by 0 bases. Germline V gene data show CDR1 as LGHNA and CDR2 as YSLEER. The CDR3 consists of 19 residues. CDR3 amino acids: CASSQERGQALASGNTIYF. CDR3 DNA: TGCGCCAGCAGCCAAGAACGGGGACAGGCCCTCGCCTCTGGAAACACCATATATTTT.

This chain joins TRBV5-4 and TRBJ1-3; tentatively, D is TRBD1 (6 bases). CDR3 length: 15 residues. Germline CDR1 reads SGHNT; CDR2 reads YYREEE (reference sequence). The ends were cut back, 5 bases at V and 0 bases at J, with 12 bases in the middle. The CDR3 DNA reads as TGTGCCAGCAGTGCGGACAGCAGCTCTGGAAACACCATATATTTT. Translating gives CASSADSSSGNTIYF.

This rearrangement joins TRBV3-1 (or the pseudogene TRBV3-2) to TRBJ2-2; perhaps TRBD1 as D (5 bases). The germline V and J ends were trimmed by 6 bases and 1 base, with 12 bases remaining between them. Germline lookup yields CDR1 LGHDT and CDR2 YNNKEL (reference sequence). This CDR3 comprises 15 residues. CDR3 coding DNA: TGTGCCAGCAGGGGCGCCGACAGGAACACCGGGGAGCTGTTTTTT. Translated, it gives CASRGADRNTGELFF.

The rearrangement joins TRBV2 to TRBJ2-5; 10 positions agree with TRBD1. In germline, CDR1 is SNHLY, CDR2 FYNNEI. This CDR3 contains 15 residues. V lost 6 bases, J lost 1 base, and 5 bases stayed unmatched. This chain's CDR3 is CASRGQGSPQETQYF. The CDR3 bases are TGTGCCAGCAGGGGACAGGGGAGCCCCCAAGAGACCCAGTACTTC. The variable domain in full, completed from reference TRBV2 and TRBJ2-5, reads EPEVTQTPSHQVTQMGQEVILRCVPISNHLYFYWYRQILGQKVEFLVSFYNNEISEKSEIFDDQFSVERPDGSNFTLKIRSTKLEDSAMYFCASRGQGSPQETQYFGPGTRLLVL.